The clone carrying this T cell receptor beta chain was counted a few times. Its antigen is not identified. The hyperthyroidism patients had all been newly diagnosed, and their disease duration was under 2 months. Their ages ranged from 18 to 65 years. The data derive from a study of T cells in Graves' hyperthyroidism and ophthalmopathy. Study-wide results and caveats: Blood also held most thyroid clonotypes expanded beyond 0.001.

RNA transcripts gave rise to amplified TCR beta CDR3 regions. The HTBI primer set was used in a first-round RT-PCR of the TCR CDR3. TCRdb analysed the multiplex PCR reads with MiXCR anew, one entry per CDR3 protein. The sample holds about 300,000 distinct CDR3 sequences; approximately 16% are singletons and the top ten take around a third. The TCR sequence derives from a man aged 30-40 years with Graves' hyperthyroidism. Material: blood.

The CDR3 DNA reads as TGTGCCTGGAGTGTACTTTCACAGGGCGAGCAGTACTTC. Translation: CAWSVLSQGEQYF. V is TRBV30 and J is TRBJ2-7; the D gene is possibly TRBD1 (6 bases). This CDR3 has 13 amino acids. Germline V gives CDR1 GTSNPN, CDR2 SVGIG (reference sequence). V was shortened by 0 bases and J by 6 bases, with 12 bases between the two germline ends. The full variable domain, in which reference TRBV30 and TRBJ2-7 provide the parts outside the CDR3, is SQTIHQWPATLVQPVGSPLSLECTVEGTSNPNLYWYRQAAGRGLQLLFYSVGIGQISSEVPQNLSASRPQDRQFILSSKKLLLSDSGFYLCAWSVLSQGEQYFGPGTRLTVT.